This T cell receptor beta chain was found in a study of blood T cell repertoires in COVID-19. There are a few counts of this clone. In the original workflow: Estimation of nucleated cell counts relied on the amplification of reference gene primers. Sequenced by immunoSEQ multiplex PCR; TCRdb stores in-frame clones only, minus some. The DNA gave D and trimming, while V, J and clone size come from that table. The repertoire holds about 70,000 clones, with about nine tenths as singletons. V was pared by 0 bases and J by 6 bases, with 11 bases between. CDR3 size: 14 residues. Germline V lookup: CDR1 SGHRS, CDR2 YFSETQ.

V usage is TRBV5-1 and J usage is TRBJ2-3; D is ambiguous. The specimen was peripheral blood. The sequence was collected from a man aged 50 or older with active COVID-19. CDR3 DNA sequence: TGCGCCAGCAGCTTGGGTCCAGGCTTGGATACGCAGTATTTT. This sequence encodes CASSLGPGLDTQYF.